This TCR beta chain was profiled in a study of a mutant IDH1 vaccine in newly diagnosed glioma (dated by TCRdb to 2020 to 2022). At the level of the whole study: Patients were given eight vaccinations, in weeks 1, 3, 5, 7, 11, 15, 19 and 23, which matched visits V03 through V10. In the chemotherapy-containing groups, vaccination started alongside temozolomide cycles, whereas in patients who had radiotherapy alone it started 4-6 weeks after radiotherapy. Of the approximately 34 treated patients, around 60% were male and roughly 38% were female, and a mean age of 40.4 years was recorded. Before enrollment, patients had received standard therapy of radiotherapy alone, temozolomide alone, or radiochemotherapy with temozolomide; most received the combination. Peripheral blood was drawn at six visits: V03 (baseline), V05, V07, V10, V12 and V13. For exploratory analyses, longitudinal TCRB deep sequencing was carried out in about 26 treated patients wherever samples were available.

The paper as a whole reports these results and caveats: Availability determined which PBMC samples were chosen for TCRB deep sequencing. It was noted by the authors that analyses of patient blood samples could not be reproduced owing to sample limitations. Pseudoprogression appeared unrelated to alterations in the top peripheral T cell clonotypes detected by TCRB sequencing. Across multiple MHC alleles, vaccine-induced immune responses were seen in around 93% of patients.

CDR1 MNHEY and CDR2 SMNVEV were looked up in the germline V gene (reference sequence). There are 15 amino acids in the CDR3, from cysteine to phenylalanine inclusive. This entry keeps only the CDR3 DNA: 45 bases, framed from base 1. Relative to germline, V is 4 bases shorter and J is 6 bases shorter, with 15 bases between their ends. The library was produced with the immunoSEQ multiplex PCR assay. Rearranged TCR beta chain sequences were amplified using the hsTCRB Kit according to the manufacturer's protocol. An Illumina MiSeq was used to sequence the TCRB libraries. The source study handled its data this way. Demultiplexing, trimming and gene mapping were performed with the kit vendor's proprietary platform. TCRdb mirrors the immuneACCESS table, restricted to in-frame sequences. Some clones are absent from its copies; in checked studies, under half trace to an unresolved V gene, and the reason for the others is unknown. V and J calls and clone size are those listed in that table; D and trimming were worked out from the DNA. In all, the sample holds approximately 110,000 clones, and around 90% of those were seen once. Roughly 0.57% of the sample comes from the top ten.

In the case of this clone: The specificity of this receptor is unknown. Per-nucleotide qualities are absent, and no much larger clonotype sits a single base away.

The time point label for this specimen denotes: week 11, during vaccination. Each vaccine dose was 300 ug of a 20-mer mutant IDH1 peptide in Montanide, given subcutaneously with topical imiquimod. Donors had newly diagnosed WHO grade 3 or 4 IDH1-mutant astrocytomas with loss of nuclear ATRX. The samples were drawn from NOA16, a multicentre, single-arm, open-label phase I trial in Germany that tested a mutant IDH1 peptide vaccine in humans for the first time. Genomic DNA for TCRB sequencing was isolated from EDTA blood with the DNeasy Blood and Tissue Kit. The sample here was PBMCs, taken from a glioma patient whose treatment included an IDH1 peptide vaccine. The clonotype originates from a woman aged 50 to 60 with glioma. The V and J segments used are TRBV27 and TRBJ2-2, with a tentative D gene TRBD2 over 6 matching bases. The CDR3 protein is CASSYGTAGAGELFF. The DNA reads TGTGCCAGCAGTTATGGGACTGCCGGGGCCGGGGAGCTGTTTTTT.